These 21 T cell receptor beta chains share one sample of origin, sequenced in a study of response to subunit inactivated influenza vaccine. In TCRdb, the RT-PCR reads were re-called with MiXCR into one record per CDR3 protein. This sample carries 860,000 or so distinct CDR3 sequences, 21% of them seen once, and the ten largest clones take roughly 10%. Sequenced here: PBMCs from blood, sampled 5 days after vaccination. These receptor sequences come from a man in his forties or fifties who received an inactivated influenza vaccine.

V gene TRBV2 combines with J gene TRBJ2-1; D uncertain. Germline V CDR1 and CDR2: SNHLY, FYNNEI. V was cut by 6 bases and J by 0 bases, with 12 bases left in between. This CDR3 comprises 15 residues. The CDR3 spells CASRWQESSYNEQFF. The CDR3 DNA reads TGTGCCAGCAGGTGGCAGGAAAGCTCCTACAATGAGCAGTTCTTC. The whole variable domain, remainder taken from reference TRBV2 and TRBJ2-1, is EPEVTQTPSHQVTQMGQEVILRCVPISNHLYFYWYRQILGQKVEFLVSFYNNEISEKSEIFDDQFSVERPDGSNFTLKIRSTKLEDSAMYFCASRWQESSYNEQFFGPGTRLTVL.

The chain uses TRBV6-2 or TRBV6-3 and TRBJ2-5, with TRBD2 identical over 8 bases. J was trimmed by 0 bases and V by 7 bases; bases with no gene match: 4. The CDR3 runs 14 residues. Germline lookup yields CDR1 MNHEY and CDR2 SVGEGT. This CDR3 is CASTISGNQETQYF. DNA for the CDR3: TGTGCCAGCACTATTAGCGGGAACCAAGAGACCCAGTACTTC.

The chain joins TRBV5-1 to TRBJ2-3; tentatively, D is TRBD1 (6 bases). The CDR3 has 13 amino acids. In germline, CDR1 is SGHRS, CDR2 YFSETQ. V lost 4 bases and J 6 bases, leaving 12 bases between the germline ends. For the CDR3, the DNA is TGCGCCAGCAGCACAGACAGGTCTGATACGCAGTATTTT. It specifies CASSTDRSDTQYF.

The chain couples TRBV18 to TRBJ2-3, with D uncertain. CDR3 length equals 14 residues. Per germline, CDR1 KGHSH and CDR2 LQKENI. V dropped 0 bases and J dropped 7 bases, with 11 bases sitting between them. The CDR3 reads CASSPPVDLNTQYF. CDR3 nucleotide sequence: TGTGCCAGCTCACCACCAGTTGACCTCAATACGCAGTATTTT.

This clonotype showed up just a few times. Its ends do not fully match the called genes, so a read error is possible. The rearrangement joins TRBV28 to TRBJ1-5; possibly TRBD1 for D (5 bases). CDR1 is MDHEN, CDR2 SYDVKM, per germline. This CDR3 comprises 13 residues. CDR3 protein: CASSVPGNQAQHF. CDR3 DNA: TGTGCCAGCAGTGTTCCAGGGAATCAGGCCCAGCATTTT.

V is TRBV7-2 and J is TRBJ2-7, with 7 bases identical to TRBD1. The CDR3 has 13 residues. V trimming: 4 bases; J trimming: 6 bases; junction bases outside the gene matches: 6. Germline values: CDR1 SGHTA, CDR2 FQGNSA. The chain's CDR3 is CASSWTGSSEQYF. CDR3 in DNA: TGTGCCAGCAGCTGGACAGGAAGTAGCGAGCAGTACTTC.

This clonotype was seen only a few times. The chain recombines TRBV11-1 with TRBJ2-3; possibly TRBD1 for D (5 bases). Germline-derived CDR1 and CDR2 are SGHAT and FQDESV (reference sequence). The V end was cut by 5 bases, the J end by 2 bases, with 23 bases between. The CDR3 runs 18 residues. CDR3 loop: CASSPYPQGSGATDTQYF. The CDR3 nucleotides are TGTGCCAGCAGCCCCTATCCCCAGGGATCAGGAGCCACAGATACGCAGTATTTT.

As concerns this clonotype: One end of the junction is discordant with germline, which a read error may explain. This chain connects TRBV5-6 to TRBJ2-1; maybe TRBD2 (6 bases). Germline V lookup: CDR1 SGHDT, CDR2 YYEEEE. The CDR3 contains 16 residues. DNA of the CDR3: TGTGCCAGCAGCCCGGTCGCGGGGCCCAAATACAATGTGCAGTTCTTC. Protein sequence: CASSPVAGPKYNVQFF.

This clonotype was recorded at least ten times. The chain carries TRBV11-2 and TRBJ1-1; D is perhaps TRBD1 (5 bases). The length of the CDR3 is 15 residues. V shed 1 base and J shed 0 bases, with 9 bases lying between them. Germline-derived CDR1 and CDR2 are SGHAT and FQNNGV. The CDR3 sequence: CASSLAGQLNTEAFF. The CDR3 nucleotides read TGTGCCAGCAGCTTAGCGGGGCAGCTGAACACTGAAGCTTTCTTT.

In its sample, this clonotype was seen a few times. The genes are TRBV5-6 and TRBJ1-2; D is undetermined. Germline CDR1 SGHDT, CDR2 YYEEEE. The V gene lost 4 bases and the J gene lost 4 bases, with 5 bases spanning the gap. This CDR3 is 11 amino acids long. Here the CDR3 reads CASSAFYGYTF. The CDR3, as DNA: TGTGCCAGCAGCGCCTTCTATGGCTACACCTTC.

The chain joins TRBV3-1 to TRBJ2-5; 7 bases map to TRBD1. CDR3 length: 15 amino acids. Germline CDR1 LGHDT, CDR2 YNNKEL (reference sequence). V shed 0 bases, J shed 4 bases, and the junction held 5 bases outside the gene matches. The CDR3 loop is CASSQDTHRGETQYF. The CDR3 DNA follows: TGTGCCAGCAGCCAAGATACCCACAGGGGAGAGACCCAGTACTTC.

V and J are TRBV5-1 and TRBJ1-4; 8 bases are a match to TRBD1. The CDR3 extends over 14 amino acids. J gave up 7 bases and V 4 bases, and 6 bases lay outside the gene matches. From germline, CDR1 is SGHRS and CDR2 YFSETQ. CDR3 in amino acids: CASSQDRAGEKLFF. For the CDR3, the DNA is TGCGCCAGCAGCCAGGACAGGGCGGGTGAAAAACTGTTTTTT.

V usage is TRBV28 and J usage is TRBJ2-7; the D gene is possibly TRBD2 (6 bases). With 6 bases removed from V and 7 bases from J, the gap between germline ends came to 13 bases. This CDR3 has 12 residues. CDR1 is MDHEN, CDR2 SYDVKM, per germline. The CDR3 nucleotides read TGTGCCAGCAGCCGGGGAGGTTGGGAGCAGTACTTC. It translates to CASSRGGWEQYF.

Concerning this clonotype: Given a much more abundant clone one base away, this may be a read error. V is TRBV5-1 and J is TRBJ2-1; TRBD1 aligns across 9 bases. In germline, CDR1 is SGHRS, CDR2 YFSETQ. There are 18 residues in the CDR3. DNA of the CDR3: TGCGTCAGCAGCCCTTTCCATCCGACAGGGGGTGCCTACAATGAGCAGTTCTTC. It specifies CVSSPFHPTGGAYNEQFF.

The chain is built from TRBV6-1 and TRBJ2-1, with 9 bases matching TRBD1. The V and J ends lost 6 bases and 7 bases, in that order; junction bases with no gene match: 10. CDR1 and CDR2 (germline): MNHNS, SASEGT. This CDR3 comprises 15 residues. CDR3 sequence: CASRLPGQGLNEQFF. As DNA, the CDR3 is TGTGCCAGCAGACTCCCGGGACAGGGCTTGAATGAGCAGTTCTTC.

Turning to this clonotype: This may stem from a read error, because a much larger clone lies one nucleotide away. V gene TRBV3-1 combines with J gene TRBJ2-3, with D unclear. The length of the CDR3 is 13 residues. V was shortened by 5 bases and J by 2 bases, with 8 bases between the two germline ends. Germline-derived CDR1 and CDR2 are LGHDT and YNNKEL (reference sequence). CDR3 nucleotide sequence: TGTGCCAGCAGCACCTCATTCACAGATACGCAGTATTTT. Its protein product is CASSTSFTDTQYF.

In its sample, this clonotype was seen a few times. The V gene is TRBV5-1, the J gene TRBJ2-5; 10 bases map to TRBD1. CDR3 length: 15 residues. After removal of 5 bases from V and 2 bases from J, the junction contained 6 bases not matched to a gene. In germline, CDR1 is SGHRS, CDR2 YFSETQ. CDR3 nucleotides: TGCGCCAGCAGGTTGACAGGGGGCGGTCAAGAGACCCAGTACTTC. It translates to CASRLTGGGQETQYF.

Concerning this clonotype: This clone may be a read error of a much larger clone one base away. The genes are TRBV6-5 and TRBJ2-5; D gene ambiguous. There are 14 residues in the CDR3. Germline V gene lookup returns CDR1 MNHEY and CDR2 SVGAGI. CDR3 in amino acids: CASSYSSNQETHYF. The CDR3 DNA is TGTGCCAGCAGTTATAGCTCAAACCAAGAGACCCATTACTTC.

This clonotype showed up just a few times. The V gene is TRBV5-1, the J gene TRBJ2-3; 11 bases line up with TRBD2. The CDR3 runs to 15 residues. The J segment lost 5 bases and the V segment lost 2 bases, leaving 4 bases of the junction unmatched. The germline gives CDR1 SGHRS, CDR2 YFSETQ. CDR3 protein: CASSFSGREEDTQYF. CDR3 DNA sequence: TGCGCCAGCAGCTTTAGCGGGAGGGAAGAAGATACGCAGTATTTT.

Only a few counts were recorded for this clonotype. The V gene is TRBV13, the J gene TRBJ1-2; 7 bases line up with TRBD1. Germline loops: CDR1 PRHDT, CDR2 FYEKMQ (reference sequence). The CDR3 sequence is 15 residues long. V was clipped by 5 bases and J by 8 bases; unmatched bases: 14. The CDR3 spells CASSPEPGQISGYTF. CDR3 sequence (DNA): TGTGCCAGCAGCCCTGAACCGGGACAGATCTCAGGCTACACCTTC.

This clonotype was detected a few times. The CDR3 DNA follows: TGTGCCAGCAGTGAGGGGGCTAACTATGGCTACACCTTC. Its protein is CASSEGANYGYTF. The chain carries TRBV2 and TRBJ1-2, with TRBD1 as a possible D gene (5 bases). The germline V gene encodes CDR1 SNHLY and CDR2 FYNNEI. This CDR3 comprises 13 residues. Trimming took 3 bases from V and 0 from J, leaving 5 bases between them.